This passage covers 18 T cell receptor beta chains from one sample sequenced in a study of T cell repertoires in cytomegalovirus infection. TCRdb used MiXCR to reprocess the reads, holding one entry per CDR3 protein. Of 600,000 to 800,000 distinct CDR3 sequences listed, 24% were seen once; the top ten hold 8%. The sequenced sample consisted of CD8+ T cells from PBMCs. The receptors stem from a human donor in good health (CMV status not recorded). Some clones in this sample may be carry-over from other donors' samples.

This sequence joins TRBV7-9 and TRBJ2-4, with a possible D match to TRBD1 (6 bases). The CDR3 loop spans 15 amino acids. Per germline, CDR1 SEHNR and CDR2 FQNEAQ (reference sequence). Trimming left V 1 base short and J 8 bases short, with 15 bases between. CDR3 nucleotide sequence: TGTGCCAGCAGCTTAGTACGGCAGGGGTTGCACATTCAGTACTTC. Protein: CASSLVRQGLHIQYF.

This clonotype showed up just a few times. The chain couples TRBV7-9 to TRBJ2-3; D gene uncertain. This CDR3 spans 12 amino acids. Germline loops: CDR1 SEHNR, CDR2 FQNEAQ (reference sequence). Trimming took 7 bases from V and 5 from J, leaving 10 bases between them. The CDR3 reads CASNLVGDTQYF. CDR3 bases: TGTGCCAGCAACCTCGTCGGAGATACGCAGTATTTT.

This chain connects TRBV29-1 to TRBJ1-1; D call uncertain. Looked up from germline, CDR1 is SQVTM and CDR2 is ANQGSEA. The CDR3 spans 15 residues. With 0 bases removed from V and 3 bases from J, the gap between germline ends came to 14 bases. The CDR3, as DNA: TGCAGCGTTGAAGATAGGTCGGGAAGAGACACTGAAGCTTTCTTT. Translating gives CSVEDRSGRDTEAFF.

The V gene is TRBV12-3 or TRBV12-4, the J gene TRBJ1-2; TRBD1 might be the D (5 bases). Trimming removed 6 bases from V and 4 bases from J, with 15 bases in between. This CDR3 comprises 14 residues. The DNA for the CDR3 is TGTGCCAGCAGCCTTAACAGGACCAGCTATGGCTACACCTTC. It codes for CASSLNRTSYGYTF.

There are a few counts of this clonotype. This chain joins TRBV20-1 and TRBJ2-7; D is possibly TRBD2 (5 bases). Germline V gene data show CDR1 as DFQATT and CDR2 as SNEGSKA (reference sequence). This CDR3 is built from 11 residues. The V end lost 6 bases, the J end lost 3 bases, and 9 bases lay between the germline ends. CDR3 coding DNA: TGCAGTGCAGGACTCCTCTACGAGCAGTACGTC. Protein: CSAGLLYEQYV.

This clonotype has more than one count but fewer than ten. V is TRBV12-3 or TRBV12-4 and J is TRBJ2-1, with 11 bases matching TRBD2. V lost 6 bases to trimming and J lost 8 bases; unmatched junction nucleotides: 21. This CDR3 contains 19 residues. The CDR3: CASSKTPLSGGASGDEQFF. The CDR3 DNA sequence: TGTGCCAGCAGCAAAACCCCCCTTAGCGGGGGGGCCTCTGGGGATGAGCAGTTCTTC.

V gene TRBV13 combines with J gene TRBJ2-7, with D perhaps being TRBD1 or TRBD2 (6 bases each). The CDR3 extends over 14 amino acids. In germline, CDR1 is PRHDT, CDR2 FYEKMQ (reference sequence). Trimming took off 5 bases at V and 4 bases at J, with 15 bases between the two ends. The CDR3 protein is CASSVRGDRYEQYF. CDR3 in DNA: TGTGCCAGCAGCGTTAGGGGGGATAGGTACGAGCAGTACTTC.

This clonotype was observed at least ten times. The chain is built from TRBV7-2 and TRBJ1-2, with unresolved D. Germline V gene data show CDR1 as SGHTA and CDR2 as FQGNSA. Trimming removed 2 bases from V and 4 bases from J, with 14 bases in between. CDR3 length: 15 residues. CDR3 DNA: TGTGCCAGCAGCTTACCGACGGGGATAGGCTATGGCTACACCTTC. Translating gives CASSLPTGIGYGYTF.

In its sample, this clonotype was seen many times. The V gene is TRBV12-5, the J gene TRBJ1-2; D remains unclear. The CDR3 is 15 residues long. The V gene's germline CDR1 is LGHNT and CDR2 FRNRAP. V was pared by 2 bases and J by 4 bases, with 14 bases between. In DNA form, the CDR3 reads TGTGCTAGTGGTTTGCCGCGGGGTGAGGGCTATGGCTACACCTTC. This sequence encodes CASGLPRGEGYGYTF.

CDR3 region: CSVEGGGYGYTF. CDR3 coding DNA: TGCAGCGTTGAAGGAGGAGGCTATGGCTACACCTTC. The rearrangement uses TRBV29-1 and TRBJ1-2, with D hard to call. This CDR3 has 12 residues. Germline assignment: CDR1 SQVTM and CDR2 ANQGSEA. Trimming removed 1 base at V and 4 bases at J, with 7 bases between.

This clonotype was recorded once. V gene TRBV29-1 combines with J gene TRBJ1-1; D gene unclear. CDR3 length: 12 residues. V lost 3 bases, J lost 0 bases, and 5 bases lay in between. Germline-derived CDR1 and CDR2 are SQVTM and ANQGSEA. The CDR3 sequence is CSVDVMNTEAFF. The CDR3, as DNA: TGCAGCGTTGATGTGATGAACACTGAAGCTTTCTTT.

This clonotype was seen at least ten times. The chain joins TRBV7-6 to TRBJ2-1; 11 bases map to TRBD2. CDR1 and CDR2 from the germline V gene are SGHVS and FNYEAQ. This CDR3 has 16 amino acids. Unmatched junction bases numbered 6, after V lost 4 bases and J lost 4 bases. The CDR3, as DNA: TGTGCCAGCAGCTCTACTAGCGGGGGTCCGTACAATGAGCAGTTCTTC. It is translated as CASSSTSGGPYNEQFF. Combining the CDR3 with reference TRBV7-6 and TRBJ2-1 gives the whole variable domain GAGVSQSPRYKVTKRGQDVALRCDPISGHVSLYWYRQALGQGPEFLTYFNYEAQQDKSGLPNDRFSAERPEGSISTLTIQRTEQRDSAMYRCASSSTSGGPYNEQFFGPGTRLTVL.

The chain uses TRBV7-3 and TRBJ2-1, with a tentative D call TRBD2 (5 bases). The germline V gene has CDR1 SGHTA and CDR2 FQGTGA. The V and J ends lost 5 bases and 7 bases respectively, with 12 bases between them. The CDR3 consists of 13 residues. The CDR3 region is CASSPESGNEQFF. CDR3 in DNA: TGTGCCAGCAGCCCAGAGTCGGGGAATGAGCAGTTCTTC. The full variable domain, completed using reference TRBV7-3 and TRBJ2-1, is GAGVSQTPSNKVTEKGKYVELRCDPISGHTALYWYRQSLGQGPEFLIYFQGTGAADDSGLPNDRFFAVRPEGSVSTLKIQRTERGDSAVYLCASSPESGNEQFFGPGTRLTVL.

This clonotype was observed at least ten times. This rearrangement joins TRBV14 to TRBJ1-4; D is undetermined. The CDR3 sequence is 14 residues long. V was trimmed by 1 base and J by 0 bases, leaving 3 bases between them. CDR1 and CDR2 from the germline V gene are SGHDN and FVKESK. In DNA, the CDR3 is TGTGCCAGCAGCCAAGCGGCAACTAATGAAAAACTGTTTTTT. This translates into CASSQAATNEKLFF.

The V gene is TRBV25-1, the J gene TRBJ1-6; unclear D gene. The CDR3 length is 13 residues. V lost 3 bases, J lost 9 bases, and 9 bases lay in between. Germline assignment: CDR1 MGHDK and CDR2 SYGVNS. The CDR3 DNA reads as TGTGCCAGCAGTGAGGGAGGGTTTTCACCCCTCCACTTT. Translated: CASSEGGFSPLHF.

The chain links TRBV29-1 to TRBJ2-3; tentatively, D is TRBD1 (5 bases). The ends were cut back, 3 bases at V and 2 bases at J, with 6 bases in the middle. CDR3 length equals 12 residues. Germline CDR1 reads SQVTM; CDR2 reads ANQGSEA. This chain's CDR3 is CSVDRDTDTQYF. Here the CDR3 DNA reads TGCAGCGTTGACAGGGACACAGATACGCAGTATTTT.

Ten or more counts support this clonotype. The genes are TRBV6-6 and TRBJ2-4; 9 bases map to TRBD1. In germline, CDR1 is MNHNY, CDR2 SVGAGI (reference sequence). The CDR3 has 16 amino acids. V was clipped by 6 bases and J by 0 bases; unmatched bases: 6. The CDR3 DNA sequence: TGTGCCAGCAGGGGCCCGGGACAGGGAGCCAAAAACATTCAGTACTTC. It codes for CASRGPGQGAKNIQYF.

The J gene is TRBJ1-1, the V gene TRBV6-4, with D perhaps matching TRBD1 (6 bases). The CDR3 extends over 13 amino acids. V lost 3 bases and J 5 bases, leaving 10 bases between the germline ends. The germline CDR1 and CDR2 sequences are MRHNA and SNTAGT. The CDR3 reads CASSEVRGTEAFF. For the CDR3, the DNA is TGTGCCAGCAGTGAAGTCAGGGGTACTGAAGCTTTCTTT.